Below are 4 T cell receptor beta chains sequenced from a single sample in a study of OX40 agonist ivuxolimab in advanced cancers. Method: immunoSEQ multiplex PCR; TCRdb's copy keeps in-frame clones and lacks some. The table records over 150,000 clones, roughly 94% of them present only once. This specimen consisted of CD4+ or CD8+ T cells sorted from blood, obtained in a trial of the OX40 agonist ivuxolimab. The receptors shown here come from an adult with an advanced solid tumor such as melanoma, head and neck, liver or kidney cancer.

V gene TRBV7-9 combines with J gene TRBJ2-7, with 8 bases identical to TRBD2. Germline CDR1 SEHNR, CDR2 FQNEAQ (reference sequence). Trimming at V came to 3 bases and at J to 4 bases, leaving 5 bases not matched to a gene. This CDR3 spans 14 amino acids. The CDR3 nucleotides are TGTGCCAGCAGCTTCAGCGGGAGAGAGTACGAGCAGTACTTC. Amino acids: CASSFSGREYEQYF.

This rearrangement joins TRBV4-2 to TRBJ2-7; TRBD2 might be the D (5 bases). Trimming shortened V by 4 bases and J by 0 bases, and 16 bases separated the two germline ends. CDR1 is LGHNA and CDR2 is YNFKEQ in the germline V gene. The length of the CDR3 is 16 residues. The CDR3 coding sequence is TGTGCCAGCAGCCCCACGAGAGGGCGAAGCTCCTACGAGCAGTACTTC. It codes for CASSPTRGRSSYEQYF.

The genes are TRBV30 and TRBJ2-1; 9 bases agree with TRBD2. V lost 2 bases to trimming and J lost 7 bases; unmatched junction nucleotides: 12. Germline assignment: CDR1 GTSNPN and CDR2 SVGIG (reference sequence). The CDR3 is 16 residues long. CDR3 in amino acids: CAWSPGLAGGLNEQFF. The DNA of the CDR3 is TGTGCCTGGAGTCCCGGCCTTGCGGGAGGGCTGAATGAGCAGTTCTTC.

This clone was found once. This chain joins TRBV20-1 and TRBJ2-7; no clear D. Germline V lookup: CDR1 DFQATT, CDR2 SNEGSKA (reference sequence). The length of the CDR3 is 11 residues. V lost 6 bases and J lost 4, with 10 bases in between. CDR3 coding DNA: TGCAGTGCAGGAGTGTCGTACGAGCAGTACTTC. Protein sequence: CSAGVSYEQYF.